These T cell receptor beta chains were read from a single sample in a study of blood T cells in healthy people across ages. TCRdb processed the 5' RACE reads anew with MiXCR; each CDR3 protein has one entry. The profile shows about 840,000 distinct CDR3 sequences, almost 30% of them singletons. These data were likewise used in another study, on T cells of mothers and their children.

The sample comprised blood. Receptors originate from a middle-aged woman in good health. The CDR3 runs from the conserved cysteine through the conserved F or W. D genes are given only for firm matches. Clone size is not always given. Where it is, it says once, few, many or a class for expanded clones.

DNA: TGCGCCAGCAGCCAAGATCAGGTTGCGGGGGGGCGCTACAATGAGCAGTTCTTC
CDR3: CASSQDQVAGGRYNEQFF
V: TRBV4-3
J: TRBJ2-1
D: TRBD2
size: NA

DNA: TGTGCCAGCAGCTCCAGGGGGGGACGGGAAAAACTGTTTTTT
CDR3: CASSSRGGREKLFF
V: TRBV7-9
J: TRBJ1-4
D: TRBD1
size: NA

DNA: TGTGCCACCAGCAGAGGGGGAGGGCACGGTCAGCCCCAGCATTTT
CDR3: CATSRGGGHGQPQHF
V: TRBV15
J: TRBJ1-5
D: NA
size: once

DNA: TGTGCCAGCAGTTACTCGATCGGGCGGGGATCAGCTAACTATGGCTACACCTTC
CDR3: CASSYSIGRGSANYGYTF
V: TRBV6-5
J: TRBJ1-2
D: NA
size: few

DNA: TGTGCCACCACACAGGAGGACTCGGGAAACCACGAGCAGTACTTC
CDR3: CATTQEDSGNHEQYF
V: TRBV10-3
J: TRBJ2-7
D: NA
size: many

DNA: TGTGCCAGCTCACCACAGTCCACGGGATCCAACGAGCAGTACTTC
CDR3: CASSPQSTGSNEQYF
V: TRBV18
J: TRBJ2-7
D: NA
size: NA

DNA: TGTGCCAGCAGTTTCGCGGGGGGCGGCAATCAGCCCCAGCATTTT
CDR3: CASSFAGGGNQPQHF
V: TRBV12-3/TRBV12-4
J: TRBJ1-5
D: NA
size: many

DNA: TGTGCCAGCAGTAGACAGGAACTTCAGCCCCAGCATTTT
CDR3: CASSRQELQPQHF
V: TRBV7-9
J: TRBJ1-5
D: NA
size: many

DNA: TGCAGCGCCTCCCCAGGGACAGGGGGCGAGGAGACCCAGTACTTC
CDR3: CSASPGTGGEETQYF
V: TRBV20-1
J: TRBJ2-5
D: TRBD1
size: many

DNA: TGTGCCAGCAGCCGCCTAGCCCGGAGGGGGCGGATTGGTAACGAGCAGTACTTC
CDR3: CASSRLARRGRIGNEQYF
V: TRBV28
J: TRBJ2-7
D: NA
size: many

DNA: TGTGCCAGCAGTTACGACAGGCGACCCCGAATTGAGTTCTTC
CDR3: CASSYDRRPRIEFF
V: TRBV6-2/TRBV6-3
J: TRBJ2-1
D: NA
size: many

DNA: TGTGCCAGCAGCTTAGTGGCTAGTGACGAGCAGTACTTC
CDR3: CASSLVASDEQYF
V: TRBV7-2
J: TRBJ2-7
D: NA
size: many

DNA: TGTGCCAGCAGTTCCGGGGTTGAAAATTCACCCCTCCACTTT
CDR3: CASSSGVENSPLHF
V: TRBV6-5
J: TRBJ1-6
D: NA
size: NA

DNA: TGTGCCATCTCTAGGACAGACGAAGGCTACACCTTC
CDR3: CAISRTDEGYTF
V: TRBV10-3
J: TRBJ1-2
D: NA
size: many

DNA: TGCGCCAGCAGCGCCGGGACAGGGCTCCCCAGTGGCTACACCTTC
CDR3: CASSAGTGLPSGYTF
V: TRBV5-1
J: TRBJ1-2
D: TRBD1
size: NA

DNA: TGCGCCAGCAGCCAAGATTCGACAGGGGCAAGCACAGATACGCAGTATTTT
CDR3: CASSQDSTGASTDTQYF
V: TRBV4-1
J: TRBJ2-3
D: TRBD1
size: NA

DNA: TGCGCCAGCAGCCAAGGGGTTGTAGAGACCCAGTACTTC
CDR3: CASSQGVVETQYF
V: TRBV4-1
J: TRBJ2-5
D: NA
size: few

DNA: TGCAGCGTTGAACCAGCTTTCTTT
CDR3: CSVEPAFF
V: TRBV29-1
J: TRBJ1-1
D: NA
size: NA

DNA: TGTGCCAGCAGCTTAGGAGGAACTAGCCCCTACAATGAGCAGTTCTTC
CDR3: CASSLGGTSPYNEQFF
V: TRBV11-1
J: TRBJ2-1
D: NA
size: NA

DNA: TGTGCCAGCTACGGGACGGGCTATGGCTACACCTTC
CDR3: CASYGTGYGYTF
V: TRBV9
J: TRBJ1-2
D: NA
size: NA

DNA: TGTGCCACCGTCATCGGACATAGTTCAGGACAGCCCCAGCATTTT
CDR3: CATVIGHSSGQPQHF
V: TRBV6-2/TRBV6-3
J: TRBJ1-5
D: NA
size: NA

DNA: TGTGCCAGCAGCCATTCGTCCCCCCAGTTGAACGAGCAGTACTTC
CDR3: CASSHSSPQLNEQYF
V: TRBV4-2
J: TRBJ2-7
D: NA
size: few

DNA: TGTGCCATCAGTGAGTCAGGGGGCGCGGAAAAACTGTTTTTT
CDR3: CAISESGGAEKLFF
V: TRBV10-3
J: TRBJ1-4
D: TRBD1
size: few

DNA: TGTGCCAGCAGCTTAGCGACGGGTAGCAATCAGCTCCAGCATTTT
CDR3: CASSLATGSNQLQHF
V: TRBV7-8
J: TRBJ1-5
D: NA
size: NA

DNA: TGCAGCGTTGAAGATGTCACAGAGGAAGCAGATACGCAGTATTTT
CDR3: CSVEDVTEEADTQYF
V: TRBV29-1
J: TRBJ2-3
D: NA
size: many

DNA: TGTGCCAGCAGCTCCCCCAGTCTGAAGAACACTGAAGCTTTCTTT
CDR3: CASSSPSLKNTEAFF
V: TRBV6-2/TRBV6-3
J: TRBJ1-1
D: NA
size: NA

DNA: TGCAGTGCTAGCGGGACGGGCGGCAACGAGCAGTACTTC
CDR3: CSASGTGGNEQYF
V: TRBV20-1
J: TRBJ2-7
D: NA
size: few

DNA: TGCGCCAGCAGCCAGGAGGAGGGACAGGGAGGGACTGAAGCTTTCTTT
CDR3: CASSQEEGQGGTEAFF
V: TRBV4-3
J: TRBJ1-1
D: TRBD1
size: few

DNA: TGTGCCAGCAGCTTAGTACGAAGGCAGAGCTATGGCTACACCTTC
CDR3: CASSLVRRQSYGYTF
V: TRBV7-2
J: TRBJ1-2
D: NA
size: NA

DNA: TGTGCCAGCAGCTTAATGTTAGGGGATGGCTACACCTTC
CDR3: CASSLMLGDGYTF
V: TRBV7-3
J: TRBJ1-2
D: NA
size: NA

DNA: TGCGTCAGCAGCTTAGAGGGTGACGGCTACACCTTC
CDR3: CVSSLEGDGYTF
V: TRBV5-1
J: TRBJ1-2
D: NA
size: NA

DNA: TGTGCCAGCGGCGCGGGACCCCATCAACCGCAGTATTTT
CDR3: CASGAGPHQPQYF
V: TRBV7-2
J: TRBJ2-3
D: NA
size: NA

DNA: TGTGCCAGCAGCTTGGACGGGACAGTCTACGAGCAGTACTTC
CDR3: CASSLDGTVYEQYF
V: TRBV5-6
J: TRBJ2-7
D: TRBD1
size: NA

DNA: TGTGCCAGCAGCTTAATGGGGGGGTCGGGGGACAATGAGCAGTTCTTC
CDR3: CASSLMGGSGDNEQFF
V: TRBV7-9
J: TRBJ2-1
D: TRBD2
size: NA

DNA: TGCAGTGCTAGTGGGAGACGGGACAGGGGTTTCTACGAGCAGTACTTC
CDR3: CSASGRRDRGFYEQYF
V: TRBV20-1
J: TRBJ2-7
D: TRBD1
size: few

DNA: TGCAGTGCTAGGACTAGTGTATACGAGCAGTACTTC
CDR3: CSARTSVYEQYF
V: TRBV20-1
J: TRBJ2-7
D: NA
size: NA

DNA: TGCAGTGCTCCCGGGGGCAACCTAAACACCATATATTTT
CDR3: CSAPGGNLNTIYF
V: TRBV20-1
J: TRBJ1-3
D: NA
size: NA

DNA: TGTGCCAGCAGTTTAGCTTATCGGGGACAGTCCGAGCAGTACTTC
CDR3: CASSLAYRGQSEQYF
V: TRBV27
J: TRBJ2-7
D: TRBD1
size: NA

DNA: TGCAGTGCTCCGCCCCTGGGAGGGGATCGCTCCTACGAGCAGTACTTC
CDR3: CSAPPLGGDRSYEQYF
V: TRBV20-1
J: TRBJ2-7
D: TRBD2
size: many

DNA: TGCGCCAGCAGCCCAGGGACAGGGCCTACCTACGAGCAGTACTTC
CDR3: CASSPGTGPTYEQYF
V: TRBV5-1
J: TRBJ2-7
D: TRBD1
size: few

DNA: TGTGCCAGCAGGGAACAGGGGGTAAGCGGCTACACCTTC
CDR3: CASREQGVSGYTF
V: TRBV28
J: TRBJ1-2
D: TRBD1
size: few

DNA: TGTGCCAGCAGTTACCCCACTAGCGGGGGATCGAGCTCCTACGAGCAGTACTTC
CDR3: CASSYPTSGGSSSYEQYF
V: TRBV6-5
J: TRBJ2-7
D: TRBD2
size: few

DNA: TGTGCCAGCAGCGTTAAAGGGTTCACCGGGGAGCTGTTTTTT
CDR3: CASSVKGFTGELFF
V: TRBV9
J: TRBJ2-2
D: NA
size: NA

DNA: TGTGCCAGCAGCCCGAGTAGGACCTCTGGCACTGAAGCTTTCTTT
CDR3: CASSPSRTSGTEAFF
V: TRBV11-1
J: TRBJ1-1
D: NA
size: NA

DNA: TGTGCCAGCAGCCAAGAGCTAGCGGGGGCCCCCTACGAGCAGTACTTC
CDR3: CASSQELAGAPYEQYF
V: TRBV4-2
J: TRBJ2-7
D: TRBD2
size: many

DNA: TGTGCCAGCAACCGACAATCAGATACGCAGTATTTT
CDR3: CASNRQSDTQYF
V: TRBV7-9
J: TRBJ2-3
D: NA
size: many

DNA: TGTGCCAGCAGTTCAGAATCCTACGAGCAGTACTTC
CDR3: CASSSESYEQYF
V: TRBV27
J: TRBJ2-7
D: NA
size: many

DNA: TGTGCCAGCTGTGAGACAGGGACCCGGACCCAGTTCTTC
CDR3: CASCETGTRTQFF
V: TRBV27
J: TRBJ2-1
D: TRBD1
size: NA

DNA: TGTGCCAGCAGCTCAACACACGAGGGAAACTACAATGAGCAGTTCTTC
CDR3: CASSSTHEGNYNEQFF
V: TRBV7-9
J: TRBJ2-1
D: NA
size: NA

DNA: TGTGCCAGCAATTCCCGGGACAGGAGGCAGACTGAAGCTTTCTTT
CDR3: CASNSRDRRQTEAFF
V: TRBV6-6
J: TRBJ1-1
D: TRBD1
size: NA

DNA: TGTGCCAGCAGCTCCCGACTAGCGGGGGGGCCCTCGAATGAGCAGTGCTTC
CDR3: CASSSRLAGGPSNEQCF
V: TRBV7-9
J: TRBJ2-1
D: TRBD2
size: NA

DNA: TGTGCCAGCAGACAAGCGGGCCGGGAGCTGTTTTTT
CDR3: CASRQAGRELFF
V: TRBV28
J: TRBJ2-2
D: NA
size: NA

DNA: TGTGCCAGCAGTTCGCTGCAGGTAACTGAAGCTTTCTTT
CDR3: CASSSLQVTEAFF
V: TRBV28
J: TRBJ1-1
D: NA
size: NA